This T cell receptor beta chain was found in a study of blood T cell repertoires in COVID-19. Using immunoSEQ multiplex PCR, the repertoire was profiled, and TCRdb retains in-frame clones only, with some absent. This table holds around 130,000 clones, 83% found once. Assignments of participants to cohorts depended upon their own reported clinical history. Source material: PBMCs or T cells enriched from blood (not recorded which). This TCR came from a man aged 30-40 years who had recovered from COVID-19.

This CDR3 is CASSKAPGSGGRAAYEQYF. The CDR3 DNA follows: TGTGCCAGCAGCAAAGCGCCTGGAAGTGGCGGGAGGGCCGCCTACGAGCAGTACTTC. This chain links TRBV21-1 with TRBJ2-7; the table's D call of TRBD2 was not tested on the DNA. TRBV21-1 is classified as a pseudogene. The CDR3 runs to 19 residues.